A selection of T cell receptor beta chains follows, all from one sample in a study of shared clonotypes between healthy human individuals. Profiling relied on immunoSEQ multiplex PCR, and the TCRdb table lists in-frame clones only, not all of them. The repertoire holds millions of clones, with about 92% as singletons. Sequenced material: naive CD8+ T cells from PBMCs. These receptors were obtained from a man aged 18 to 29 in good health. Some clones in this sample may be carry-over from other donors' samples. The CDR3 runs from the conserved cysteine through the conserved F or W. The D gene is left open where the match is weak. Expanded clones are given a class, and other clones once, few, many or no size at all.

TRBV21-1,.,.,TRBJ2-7,TGTGCCAGCAGCAAAGAAATCAAGCCCGGGGCCTACGAGCAGTACTTC,CASSKEIKPGAYEQYF
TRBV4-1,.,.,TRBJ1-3,TGCGCCAGCAGCCAAGAGGGGACGACTGGAAACACCATATATTTT,CASSQEGTTGNTIYF
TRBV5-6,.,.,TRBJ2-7,TGTGCCAGCAGCTTGCCCAGGCTCTCCTACGAGCAGTACTTC,CASSLPRLSYEQYF
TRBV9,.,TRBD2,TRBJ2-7,TGTGCCAGCAGCGCTAGCGGGAGTAGCGACGAGCAGTACTTC,CASSASGSSDEQYF
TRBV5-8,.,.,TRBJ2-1,TGTGCCAGCAGCTTGACCCATTTCAATGAGCAGTTCTTC,CASSLTHFNEQFF
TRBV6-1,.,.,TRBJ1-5,TGTGCCACCGCGCCAGGACAGTTCCCGCCTCAGCCCCAGCATTTT,CATAPGQFPPQPQHF
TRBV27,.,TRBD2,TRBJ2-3,TGTGCCAGCAGTCCCGTCGGGAGGCGGAGACACACAGATACGCAGTATTTT,CASSPVGRRRHTDTQYF
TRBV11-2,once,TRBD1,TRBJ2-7,TGTGCCAGCAGCTTTGGGACAGCAACCTACGAGCAGTACTTC,CASSFGTATYEQYF
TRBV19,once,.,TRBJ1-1,TGTGCCAGTAGTATAATCGGGACTGAAGCTTTCTTT,CASSIIGTEAFF
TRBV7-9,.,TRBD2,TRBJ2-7,TGTGCCAGCAGCTGGACAACTGGGACTAGCGGGGTGTCCTACGAGCAGTACTTC,CASSWTTGTSGVSYEQYF
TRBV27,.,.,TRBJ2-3,TGTGCCACCTCGAAGGTTGGGAGTTCTTTCACAGATACGCAGTATTTT,CATSKVGSSFTDTQYF
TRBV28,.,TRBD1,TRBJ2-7,TGTGCCAGCACCCATCCCGGACAGGGTATCTACGAGCAGTACTTC,CASTHPGQGIYEQYF
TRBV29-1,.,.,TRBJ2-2,TGCAGCGCGTGGTTTGCGGTGAACACCGGGGAGCTGTTTTTT,CSAWFAVNTGELFF
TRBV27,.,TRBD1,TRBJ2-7,TGTGCCAGCAGTTTAAGTCGTGGGACAGGTCGTTTCGAGCAGTACTTC,CASSLSRGTGRFEQYF
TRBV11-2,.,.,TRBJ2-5,TGTGCCAGCAGCTTACCCACGGGGAGAGACCCCGACCACCAAGAGACCCAGTACTTC,CASSLPTGRDPDHQETQYF
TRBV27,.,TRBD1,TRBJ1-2,TGTGCCAGCAGGGCGCGAGGGGGCGCGGACTATGGCTACACCTTC,CASRARGGADYGYTF
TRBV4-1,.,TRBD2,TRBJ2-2,TGCGCCAGCAGCCAAGAGGAGGGAGGGGACACCGGGGAGCTGTTTTTT,CASSQEEGGDTGELFF
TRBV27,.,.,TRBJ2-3,TGTGCCAGCAAAGATACAAGCGACAACACAGATACGCAGTATTTT,CASKDTSDNTDTQYF
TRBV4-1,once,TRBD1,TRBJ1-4,TGCGCCAGCAGCCAGCCCGGGACAGGGGAGGAAAAACTGTTTTTT,CASSQPGTGEEKLFF
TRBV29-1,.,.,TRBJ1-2,TGCAGCGCTTTGACAGCATATGGCTACACCTTC,CSALTAYGYTF
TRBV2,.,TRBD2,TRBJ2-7,TGTGCCAGCAGTGTTACCGGACTAGCGGGAGGGCCCCTCCACGAGCAGTACTTC,CASSVTGLAGGPLHEQYF
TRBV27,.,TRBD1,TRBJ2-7,TGTGCCAGCAGCATTATCAGGGACAGGCCCTACGAGCAGTACTTC,CASSIIRDRPYEQYF